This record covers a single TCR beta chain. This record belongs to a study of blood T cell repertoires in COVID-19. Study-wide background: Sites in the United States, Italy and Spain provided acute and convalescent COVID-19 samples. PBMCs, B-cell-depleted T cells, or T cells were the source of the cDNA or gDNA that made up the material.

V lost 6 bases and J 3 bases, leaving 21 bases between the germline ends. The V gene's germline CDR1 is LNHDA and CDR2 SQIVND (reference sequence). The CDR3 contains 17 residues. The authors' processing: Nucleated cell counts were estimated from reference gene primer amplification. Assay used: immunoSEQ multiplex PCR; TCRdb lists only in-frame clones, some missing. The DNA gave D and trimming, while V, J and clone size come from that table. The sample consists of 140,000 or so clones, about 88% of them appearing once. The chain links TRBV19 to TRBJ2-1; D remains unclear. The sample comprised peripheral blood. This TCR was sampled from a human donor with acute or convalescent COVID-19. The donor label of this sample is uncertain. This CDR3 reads CASSQTDPSFIYNEQFF. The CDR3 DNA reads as TGTGCCAGTAGCCAAACAGACCCCTCATTTATCTACAATGAGCAGTTCTTC.